This TCR beta chain was obtained from a study of patients and donors after allogeneic stem cell transplantation. Trimming took off 1 base at V and 5 bases at J, with 8 bases between the two ends. The CDR3 is made up of 14 amino acids. Germline CDR1 is SEHNR and CDR2 is FQNEAQ (reference sequence). TCRdb reprocessed the RT-PCR reads via MiXCR and lists one record per CDR3 protein. The sample has around 160,000 distinct CDR3 sequences; 30% are singletons. The chain carries TRBV7-9 and TRBJ1-4; no clear D. The clonotype was recovered from a human donor who was either an allogeneic HSCT recipient or a stem cell or donor lymphocyte infusion donor (not recorded which). It is not recorded whose cells these are; they may come from a transplant donor. Sample: blood, either unsorted or a sorted T cell fraction (not recorded which). CDR3 coding DNA: TGTGCCAGCAGCTTAGGAGACGGAAATGAAAAACTGTTTTTT. Residues: CASSLGDGNEKLFF.